One sample yielded the 5 T cell receptor beta chains listed below, sequenced in a study of cytotoxic CD8 clonotypes in ibrutinib-treated CLL. TCRdb keeps only in-frame clones here, not all; method: immunoSEQ multiplex PCR. The table has 250,000 to 350,000 clones, roughly 76% seen once. The source material was PBMCs, sampled at disease progression, from a patient treated with ibrutinib. Receptors were obtained from a human donor with chronic lymphocytic leukemia.

This chain joins TRBV29-1 and TRBJ2-3; 8 nucleotides align to TRBD1. The ends lost 4 bases at V and 8 bases at J; junction bases unmatched: 8. CDR1 is SQVTM and CDR2 is ANQGSEA in the germline V gene. This CDR3 spans 13 amino acids. Written as DNA, the CDR3 is TGCAGCGTTGCCGGGACAGGCTCGAGTACGCAGTATTTT. As protein: CSVAGTGSSTQYF.

The chain employs TRBV9 and TRBJ2-3, with 12 nucleotides matching TRBD1. The CDR3 spans 17 residues. The germline V gene has CDR1 SGDLS and CDR2 YYNGEE. The V segment lost 2 bases and the J segment 4 bases; nucleotides outside the gene matches: 8. The CDR3, as DNA: TGTGCCAGCAGCGTGTTTTGGGACAGGGGGCGCGCAGATACGCAGTATTTT. Translating it yields CASSVFWDRGRADTQYF.

J is TRBJ2-1 and V is TRBV11-2; D gene ambiguous. Trimming stripped 0 bases from V and 14 bases from J, with 14 bases between. The CDR3 length is 13 residues. The germline gives CDR1 SGHAT, CDR2 FQNNGV. CDR3 DNA: TGTGCCAGCAGCTTAGAGGGCACGCTAGGCGAGTTCTTC. This codes for CASSLEGTLGEFF.

The V call is TRBV15, the J call TRBJ2-3; D gene uncertain. Germline CDR1 and CDR2: LNHNV and YYDKDF (reference sequence). With 4 bases removed from V and 6 bases from J, the gap between germline ends came to 14 bases. The CDR3 runs to 14 residues. The CDR3 region is CATSTTLRQDTQYF. The CDR3 DNA reads TGTGCCACCAGCACCACCCTCCGGCAGGATACGCAGTATTTT.

V usage is TRBV18 and J usage is TRBJ2-3; 12 bases fit TRBD2. Germline CDR1 and CDR2: KGHSH and LQKENI. The CDR3 is 18 amino acids. V shed 3 bases, J shed 2 bases, and the junction held 9 bases outside the gene matches. The CDR3 sequence: CASSPGLGTSGFTDTQYF. The CDR3 region has the DNA TGTGCCAGCTCACCCGGGCTCGGGACTAGCGGGTTCACAGATACGCAGTATTTT.